A single sample gave rise to the 8 T cell receptor beta chains below, sequenced in a study of vaccination effects on CD4 cells after COVID-19. Under the ViraFEST assay, PBMC were stimulated with viral peptide pools so that antigen-specific CD4+ T cells expanded. Sequencing was performed afterwards. Following an approximately 9-day culture, CD4+ T cells were purified. Either the mRNA-1273 or the BNT162b2 vaccine was given to participants as two doses. Their cognate antigens are unknown. Profiling relied on immunoSEQ multiplex PCR, and the TCRdb table lists in-frame clones only, not all of them. Here the sample spans tens of thousands of clones, 73% being singletons. The sample in question was CD4+ T cells from PBMCs cultured with HCoV-229E spike peptides, obtained after COVID-19 vaccination. The receptor source for this set is a human donor who received a COVID-19 vaccine.

The genes are TRBV6-5 and TRBJ2-1; 10 bases map to TRBD1. The germline CDR1 and CDR2 sequences are MNHEY and SVGAGI. The CDR3 spans 14 residues. With V trimmed by 9 bases and J by 8 bases, 10 bases remained unmatched. The CDR3 DNA follows: TGTGCCAGTAAGCCGGGACAGGGGATCTATGAGCAGTTCTTC. Residues: CASKPGQGIYEQFF.

This chain joins TRBV5-5 and TRBJ1-6; a possible D gene is TRBD1 (5 bases). Germline V lookup: CDR1 SGHKS, CDR2 YYEKEE (reference sequence). V lost 0 bases and J lost 7, with 5 bases in between. There are 13 residues in the CDR3. The CDR3 spells CASSLGGNSPLHF. The CDR3 DNA sequence: TGTGCCAGCAGCTTGGGGGGGAATTCACCCCTCCACTTT.

This clone was detected only once. The gene calls are TRBV7-3 and TRBJ2-3; the match to TRBD2 covers 10 bases. V lost 5 bases and J lost 5; bases outside the gene matches: 10. The V gene's germline CDR1 is SGHTA and CDR2 FQGTGA. The CDR3 is made up of 16 amino acids. CDR3 sequence: CASSLGLADSQDTQYF. The DNA of the CDR3 is TGTGCCAGCAGCCTAGGACTAGCGGATTCTCAAGATACGCAGTATTTT.

This clone has only a few counts. The chain joins TRBV3-1 (or the pseudogene TRBV3-2) to TRBJ1-3; no clear D. Germline CDR1 reads LGHDT; CDR2 reads YNNKEL (reference sequence). Trimming removed 0 bases at V and 3 bases at J, with 3 bases between. There are 13 residues in the CDR3. The CDR3 region has the DNA TGTGCCAGCAGCCAAGACGGTGGAAACACCATATATTTT. Amino acids: CASSQDGGNTIYF.

The genes are TRBV7-9 and TRBJ2-2, with TRBD2 identical over 8 bases. Germline CDR1 and CDR2: SEHNR and FQNEAQ (reference sequence). The V gene end was trimmed by 4 bases and the J gene end by 6 bases; junction bases not matched to a gene: 10. This CDR3 is built from 16 residues. This CDR3 is CASSSLSAGGPGELFF. CDR3 in DNA: TGTGCCAGCAGCTCCCTGTCCGCGGGGGGCCCCGGGGAGCTGTTTTTT.

V and J are TRBV6-5 and TRBJ2-4; D unresolved. Germline-derived CDR1 and CDR2 are MNHEY and SVGAGI. V was trimmed by 0 bases and J by 3 bases, leaving 9 bases between them. CDR3 length: 15 amino acids. For the CDR3, the DNA is TGTGCCAGCAGTTACTCGTCACATAACAAAAACATTCAGTACTTC. The encoded protein is CASSYSSHNKNIQYF.

This clone was recorded once. The DNA for the CDR3 is TGCGCCAGCAGTCTGGACAGGGACAGTGAAGCTTTCTTT. It specifies CASSLDRDSEAFF. The J gene is TRBJ1-1, the V gene TRBV5-1, with TRBD1 matching 8 bases. This CDR3 comprises 13 residues. V lost 5 bases, J lost 7 bases, and 7 bases stayed unmatched. CDR1 SGHRS and CDR2 YFSETQ come from the germline V gene.

V gene TRBV7-2 combines with J gene TRBJ2-5; TRBD1 matches at 8 bases. V lost 5 bases, J lost 4 bases, and 3 bases stayed unmatched. Germline values: CDR1 SGHTA, CDR2 FQGNSA. The CDR3 loop spans 13 amino acids. CDR3 sequence: CASSRDRGETQYF. CDR3 coding DNA: TGTGCCAGCAGCCGCGACAGGGGAGAGACCCAGTACTTC.